A single sample gave rise to the 26 T cell receptor beta chains below, sequenced in a study of cytomegalovirus exposure and HLA in healthy donors. Use of 60 Vbeta and 13 Jbeta primers characterized the PCR. This table comes from immunoSEQ multiplex PCR, and its TCRdb copy is limited to in-frame clones, with some not included. The repertoire holds 130,000 or so clones, approximately 80% seen once, with almost 3% in the top ten. Sequenced sample: PBMCs. The receptor source for this set is a young woman in good health and CMV-seropositive.

The chain combines TRBV19 with TRBJ2-1; 7 bases map to TRBD2. There are 13 residues in the CDR3. CDR1 LNHDA and CDR2 SQIVND come from the germline V gene (reference sequence). Unmatched junction bases numbered 7, after V lost 6 bases and J lost 8 bases. The CDR3, as DNA: TGTGCCAGTAGACTTCGGGGGAGGGATGAGCAGTTCTTC. Its protein is CASRLRGRDEQFF.

This clone was detected only once. The chain has TRBV4-2 and TRBJ2-3; TRBD2 matches at 7 bases. Germline V CDR1 and CDR2: LGHNA, YNFKEQ. V gave up 0 bases and J gave up 5 bases; unmatched junction bases: 8. The CDR3 runs to 16 residues. Written as DNA, the CDR3 is TGTGCCAGCAGCCAAGAAACAGGACTAGAAAAAGATACGCAGTATTTT. This encodes CASSQETGLEKDTQYF.

This chain connects TRBV4-1 to TRBJ2-6; perhaps TRBD2 as D (6 bases). Looked up from germline, CDR1 is MGHRA and CDR2 is YSYEKL. With 1 base removed from V and 4 bases from J, the gap between germline ends came to 14 bases. The CDR3 is made up of 17 amino acids. CDR3 region: CASSQGGGSTGANVLTF. DNA for the CDR3: TGCGCCAGCAGCCAAGGGGGAGGTAGCACGGGGGCCAACGTCCTGACTTTC.

This chain links TRBV28 with TRBJ1-6; D is uncertain. Germline V gene lookup returns CDR1 MDHEN and CDR2 SYDVKM. This CDR3 region has 13 residues. Trimming cost V 6 bases and J 8 bases, with 11 bases left between them. CDR3 sequence: CASSHRGDSPLHF. The CDR3 DNA sequence: TGTGCCAGCAGCCATCGGGGAGATTCACCCCTCCACTTT.

This clone came up once. V usage is TRBV7-9 and J usage is TRBJ2-7, with D perhaps matching TRBD1 (6 bases). This CDR3 has 15 residues. From germline, CDR1 is SEHNR and CDR2 FQNEAQ (reference sequence). V dropped 5 bases and J dropped 6 bases, with 20 bases sitting between them. For the CDR3, the DNA is TGTGCCAGCAGCACGCTCCCAGGGGCGCTGGGCGAGCAGTACTTC. Its translation is CASSTLPGALGEQYF.

This chain uses TRBV5-6 with TRBJ1-5; unclear D gene. CDR1 SGHDT and CDR2 YYEEEE come from the germline V gene. The germline V and J ends were trimmed by 2 bases and 6 bases, with 9 bases remaining between them. The CDR3 extends over 13 amino acids. Here the CDR3 reads CASSLWGGQPQHF. The CDR3 nucleotides read TGTGCCAGCAGCTTATGGGGAGGTCAGCCCCAGCATTTT.

This chain uses TRBV27 with TRBJ2-7, with a tentative D call TRBD1 (5 bases). The germline V gene encodes CDR1 MNHEY and CDR2 SMNVEV (reference sequence). CDR3 length equals 13 residues. Trimming removed 6 bases at V and 2 bases at J, with 11 bases between. The CDR3 DNA reads as TGTGCCAGCAGCCCAACAGGACCCTACGAGCAGTACTTC. Translation gives CASSPTGPYEQYF.

The V call is TRBV30, the J call TRBJ2-7, with TRBD1 identical over 7 bases. The V segment lost 1 base and the J segment 7 bases; nucleotides outside the gene matches: 13. This CDR3 is built from 15 residues. Looked up from germline, CDR1 is GTSNPN and CDR2 is SVGIG (reference sequence). CDR3 in amino acids: CAWSGGTAGGREQYF. The DNA for the CDR3 is TGTGCCTGGAGTGGGGGAACGGCAGGGGGACGGGAGCAGTACTTC.

V gene TRBV4-2 combines with J gene TRBJ2-5; 10 nucleotides align to TRBD2. The J call could be wrong; TRBJ2-7 is a better fit for the DNA end. CDR3 length equals 15 residues. Germline CDR1 and CDR2: LGHNA and YNFKEQ. CDR3 in amino acids: CASSQEIAGGGEQYF. CDR3 DNA sequence: TGTGCCAGCAGCCAAGAAATAGCGGGGGGAGGCGAGCAGTACTTC.

This chain uses TRBV7-6 with TRBJ2-2; TRBD1 agrees at 8 bases. Germline CDR1 reads SGHVS; CDR2 reads FNYEAQ. The CDR3 runs to 14 residues. Trimming at V came to 4 bases and at J to 6 bases, leaving 4 bases not matched to a gene. CDR3 DNA: TGTGCCAGCAGCTCCCAGACAGGGGCCGGGGAGCTGTTTTTT. This translates into CASSSQTGAGELFF.

The table lists this clone with a count of one. This chain connects TRBV7-3 to TRBJ2-1, with 7 positions matching TRBD2. Germline trimming cut 4 bases from V and 0 bases from J; bases unmatched to any gene: 0. Germline CDR1 reads SGHTA; CDR2 reads FQGTGA. The CDR3 has 14 amino acids. The CDR3 coding sequence is TGTGCCAGCAGCTCGGGGGGCTCCTACAATGAGCAGTTCTTC. Amino acid sequence: CASSSGGSYNEQFF.

The chain joins TRBV6-1 to TRBJ1-5; a possible D gene is TRBD1 (6 bases). Trimming pared 7 bases from V and 4 bases from J, leaving 17 bases between. This CDR3 spans 15 amino acids. Germline assignment: CDR1 MNHNS and CDR2 SASEGT. CDR3 DNA: TGTGCCAGCAACGGACAGCCTGGGGCAAATCAGCCCCAGCATTTT. Translated: CASNGQPGANQPQHF.

This clone was seen only a few times. The chain combines TRBV25-1 with TRBJ2-3; 10 bases line up with TRBD2. The CDR3 loop spans 18 amino acids. From germline, CDR1 is MGHDK and CDR2 SYGVNS. Germline trimming cut 1 base from V and 5 bases from J; bases unmatched to any gene: 12. CDR3 sequence reads: CASSESKVAGGVGDTQYF. CDR3 sequence (DNA): TGTGCCAGCAGTGAATCCAAGGTAGCGGGGGGAGTGGGAGATACGCAGTATTTT.

The J gene is TRBJ1-4, the V gene TRBV15; TRBD1 agrees at 7 bases. Germline V gene data show CDR1 as LNHNV and CDR2 as YYDKDF (reference sequence). V shed 5 bases and J 4 bases; nucleotides not matched to a gene: 10. This CDR3 comprises 16 residues. The CDR3 DNA follows: TGTGCCACCAGCGACCCCTGGCAGGGGGATAATGAAAAACTGTTTTTT. As protein: CATSDPWQGDNEKLFF.

This rearrangement joins TRBV2 to TRBJ2-7; D unclear. CDR1 is SNHLY and CDR2 is FYNNEI in the germline V gene. V was clipped by 10 bases and J by 0 bases, with 22 bases between them. This CDR3 is built from 16 residues. The CDR3 DNA sequence: TGTGCCATCTCGGTTAGGCCCCGACTGAGCTCCTACGAGCAGTACTTC. Encoded protein: CAISVRPRLSSYEQYF. Together with reference TRBV2 and TRBJ2-7, the CDR3 gives the full variable domain: EPEVTQTPSHQVTQMGQEVILRCVPISNHLYFYWYRQILGQKVEFLVSFYNNEISEKSEIFDDQFSVERPDGSNFTLKIRSTKLEDSAMYFCAISVRPRLSSYEQYFGPGTRLTVT.

The CDR3: CAWSRGWGNTEAFF. In DNA, the CDR3 is TGTGCCTGGAGCCGGGGGTGGGGGAACACTGAAGCTTTCTTT. The chain couples TRBV30 to TRBJ1-1, with D tentatively TRBD1 (5 bases). There are 14 residues in the CDR3. V gave up 3 bases and J gave up 1 base, with 12 bases separating them. Germline V CDR1 and CDR2: GTSNPN, SVGIG (reference sequence).

Here the CDR3 DNA reads TGTGCCAGCAGCTTGGCTGACAGGGTCGAGGAGACCCAGTACTTC. Its translation: CASSLADRVEETQYF. V is TRBV5-4 and J is TRBJ2-5; the match to TRBD1 covers 7 bases. The CDR3 is 15 amino acids. Germline trimming cut 0 bases from V and 5 bases from J; bases unmatched to any gene: 7. Germline V gene data show CDR1 as SGHNT and CDR2 as YYREEE (reference sequence).

This sequence joins TRBV29-1 and TRBJ2-2; TRBD2 agrees at 8 bases. The CDR3 sequence is 19 residues long. Germline CDR1 is SQVTM and CDR2 is ANQGSEA. The V gene end was trimmed by 2 bases and the J gene end by 2 bases; junction bases not matched to a gene: 16. CDR3 in DNA: TGCAGCGTTGAACGAACGGGCCTGGGAGCGGGGGTAAACACCGGGGAGCTGTTTTTT. It translates to CSVERTGLGAGVNTGELFF.

This chain joins TRBV28 and TRBJ2-7, with D perhaps matching TRBD1 (6 bases). V was trimmed by 3 bases and J by 4 bases, leaving 7 bases between them. The germline V gene has CDR1 MDHEN and CDR2 SYDVKM. CDR3 length: 12 residues. The CDR3 spells CASSLGQYEQYF. CDR3 sequence (DNA): TGTGCCAGCAGTTTGGGACAATACGAGCAGTACTTC.

This clone was observed a few times. The chain employs TRBV27 and TRBJ2-7; D is possibly TRBD2 (5 bases). The germline V and J ends were trimmed by 4 bases and 2 bases, with 9 bases remaining between them. The CDR3 extends over 13 amino acids. Germline assignment: CDR1 MNHEY and CDR2 SMNVEV (reference sequence). As DNA, the CDR3 is TGTGCCAGCAGTTCGGGGAGTCCCTACGAGCAGTACTTC. Its translation: CASSSGSPYEQYF.

This clone has a single count. This rearrangement joins TRBV6-6 to TRBJ2-3; the match to TRBD1 covers 8 bases. The CDR3 length is 15 residues. Per germline, CDR1 MNHNY and CDR2 SVGAGI (reference sequence). The J segment lost 4 bases and the V segment lost 6 bases, leaving 9 bases of the junction unmatched. CDR3 sequence (DNA): TGTGCCAGCAGACTCCCGACAGGGGCGTCAGATACGCAGTATTTT. It specifies CASRLPTGASDTQYF.

This clone came up a few times. This chain links TRBV4-1 with TRBJ2-3; 9 bases match TRBD2. CDR1 and CDR2 from the germline V gene are MGHRA and YSYEKL. Germline trimming cut 3 bases from V and 0 bases from J; bases unmatched to any gene: 7. The CDR3 sequence is 17 residues long. CDR3 DNA sequence: TGCGCCAGCAGCCAGGGGGCGGCGGGGGGGAGCACAGATACGCAGTATTTT. It codes for CASSQGAAGGSTDTQYF.

A word on this clone: Other DNA sequences within the sample encode an identical CDR3. This CDR3 reads CASSLAYEQYF. DNA for the CDR3: TGTGCCAGCAGTCTCGCCTACGAGCAGTACTTC. The chain carries TRBV28 and TRBJ2-7; D unresolved. Germline V CDR1 and CDR2: MDHEN, SYDVKM. V gave up 5 bases and J gave up 2 bases, with 4 bases separating them. This CDR3 comprises 11 residues.

The J gene is TRBJ1-1, the V gene TRBV18, with 10 bases aligning to TRBD1. The CDR3 length is 16 residues. Trimming removed 4 bases from V and 7 bases from J; junction bases left unmatched: 12. Germline CDR1 reads KGHSH; CDR2 reads LQKENI. The CDR3 sequence is CASSLNRQGARGEAFF. The CDR3 DNA sequence: TGTGCCAGCTCACTCAACAGACAGGGGGCTAGGGGTGAAGCTTTCTTT.

The chain has TRBV6-4 and TRBJ2-1; D might be TRBD2 (6 bases). Deletions cut 4 bases from V and 3 bases from J, with 16 bases between. The CDR3 covers 16 residues. The germline CDR1 and CDR2 sequences are MRHNA and SNTAGT. CDR3 sequence reads: CASSGFSSSGYNEQFF. The DNA for the CDR3 is TGTGCCAGCAGTGGCTTTAGTAGTAGCGGCTACAATGAGCAGTTCTTC.

This sequence joins TRBV7-6 and TRBJ2-5; the match to TRBD2 covers 10 bases. Matching the DNA end better, TRBJ2-7 makes the J call doubtful. The length of the CDR3 is 16 residues. CDR1 is SGHVS and CDR2 is FNYEAQ in the germline V gene. The CDR3: CASSSYQRGGLNEQYF. CDR3 DNA: TGTGCCAGCAGCTCCTACCAGCGGGGGGGCTTGAACGAGCAGTACTTC.